These 5 T cell receptor beta chains originate from one sample sequenced in a study of blood T cell repertoires in COVID-19. The table came from immunoSEQ multiplex PCR; TCRdb's copy has only in-frame clones and leaves some out. The table lists a few hundred thousand clones, 87% of them singletons, with approximately 12% in the top ten. Material for sequencing was peripheral blood. The receptors shown here come from a woman under 30 who had recovered from COVID-19.

The J gene is TRBJ1-2, the V gene TRBV6-5; the D gene is possibly TRBD1 (6 bases). Germline CDR1 reads MNHEY; CDR2 reads SVGAGI. Deletions cut 3 bases from V and 7 bases from J, with 12 bases between. This CDR3 comprises 13 residues. The CDR3 region is CASSYQGRAGYTF. CDR3 nucleotides: TGTGCCAGCAGTTATCAGGGGCGGGCTGGCTACACCTTC.

The chain joins TRBV24-1 to TRBJ2-1; TRBD2 matches at 14 bases. The CDR3 totals 17 residues. Germline trimming cut 3 bases from V and 14 bases from J; bases unmatched to any gene: 14. Germline CDR1 is KGHDR and CDR2 is SFDVKD. CDR3 DNA sequence: TGTGCCACCAGTGATGGGCAGCCGGGACTAGCGGGAGTCGGGGAGTTCTTC. Protein: CATSDGQPGLAGVGEFF.

The CDR3 DNA sequence: TGTGCCAGCAGCCTACAATCGTCGGGAGGGCCGACCTACGAGCAGTACTTC. The encoded protein is CASSLQSSGGPTYEQYF. V gene TRBV7-3 combines with J gene TRBJ2-7; 8 bases map to TRBD2. Germline CDR1 SGHTA, CDR2 FQGTGA. CDR3 length equals 17 residues. J was trimmed by 2 bases and V by 5 bases; bases with no gene match: 14.

This clone was seen just once. The chain recombines TRBV15 with TRBJ2-5, with TRBD2 matching 10 bases. CDR1 LNHNV and CDR2 YYDKDF come from the germline V gene (reference sequence). With 7 bases clipped from V and 5 bases from J, the junction kept 13 bases outside the gene matches. This CDR3 is built from 16 residues. CDR3 loop: CATNDRASGSFETQYF. The CDR3 DNA sequence: TGTGCCACCAACGACCGGGCTAGCGGGAGTTTCGAGACCCAGTACTTC.

CDR3 sequence reads: CASSQDPGLDTEAFF. The CDR3 nucleotides are TGTGCCAGCAGCCAAGACCCAGGCTTGGACACTGAAGCTTTCTTT. The chain has TRBV14 and TRBJ1-1; no firm D call. Germline V CDR1 and CDR2: SGHDN, FVKESK. Trimming cost V 0 bases and J 3 bases, with 11 bases left between them. The CDR3 loop spans 15 amino acids.